These 15 T cell receptor beta chains originate from one sample sequenced in a study of T cell repertoires in cytomegalovirus infection (dated by TCRdb to about 2019). Instrument on record: Illumina HiSeq 1500. TCRdb ran its own pipeline on the public reads, namely fastp trimming at Q25 and MiXCR clone calling, and kept in-frame beta chains. When rows share a CDR3 protein, they turn into one entry using the most common DNA and genes. The sample table lists 250,000 to 300,000 distinct CDR3 sequences, approximately 9% of them with a count of one. Around 15% of the sample lies in the top ten. Sequencing used PBMCs. The receptors were gathered from a human donor in good health (CMV status not recorded). Some clones in this sample may be carry-over from other donors' samples.

This clonotype was counted ten times or more. The CDR3 sequence is CASSDRGDRPQHF. The CDR3 DNA is TGTGCCAGCAGCGACAGGGGGGACAGGCCCCAGCATTTT. The chain is built from TRBV7-2 and TRBJ1-5; 9 bases map to TRBD1. Germline trimming cut 5 bases from V and 9 bases from J; bases unmatched to any gene: 5. CDR1 is SGHTA, CDR2 FQGNSA, per germline. The CDR3 is 13 amino acids.

The V gene is TRBV5-6, the J gene TRBJ2-7; D may be TRBD1 or TRBD2 (5 bases each). V dropped 3 bases and J dropped 1 base, with 23 bases sitting between them. This CDR3 region has 18 residues. The V gene's germline CDR1 is SGHDT and CDR2 YYEEEE. This CDR3 reads CASSSTGPQQSGSYEQYF. As DNA, the CDR3 is TGTGCCAGCAGCTCGACGGGACCGCAGCAGAGTGGTTCCTACGAGCAGTACTTC.

This clonotype was detected a few times. The genes are TRBV28 and TRBJ1-4; 8 bases are shared with TRBD1. CDR1 is MDHEN, CDR2 SYDVKM, per germline. The junction had 14 bases not matched to a gene; V was cut back by 7 bases and J by 13 bases. The CDR3 is made up of 14 amino acids. CDR3 protein: CASIPGTGPSSLFF. For the CDR3, the DNA is TGTGCCAGCATTCCCGGGACAGGACCTAGTTCACTGTTTTTT.

This clonotype was detected only a few times. The V gene is TRBV20-1, the J gene TRBJ2-3; 9 bases align to TRBD2. Germline V CDR1 and CDR2: DFQATT, SNEGSKA (reference sequence). This CDR3 region has 17 residues. The V gene end was trimmed by 4 bases and the J gene end by 6 bases; junction bases not matched to a gene: 17. CDR3 sequence (DNA): TGCAGTGCTATCAATAGGGGATTAGCGGGAGCAGGGGATACGCAGTATTTT. This codes for CSAINRGLAGAGDTQYF.

This clonotype turned up a few times. The J gene is TRBJ1-5, the V gene TRBV3-1; TRBD1 matches at 7 bases. The CDR3 length is 16 residues. Germline CDR1 reads LGHDT; CDR2 reads YNNKEL (reference sequence). After removal of 0 bases from V and 9 bases from J, the junction contained 11 bases not matched to a gene. CDR3 in amino acids: CASSQDTGQVIMPQHF. The CDR3 region has the DNA TGTGCCAGCAGCCAAGATACCGGACAGGTAATAATGCCCCAGCATTTT.

This clonotype was recorded at least ten times. The chain is built from TRBV7-9 and TRBJ1-1; no firm D call. V was trimmed by 2 bases and J by 4 bases, leaving 14 bases between them. Germline CDR1 reads SEHNR; CDR2 reads FQNEAQ (reference sequence). This CDR3 has 15 residues. The CDR3 loop is CASSLWPSSGTEAFF. The CDR3 DNA sequence: TGTGCCAGCAGCTTATGGCCCTCATCGGGCACTGAAGCTTTCTTT.

The chain uses TRBV14 and TRBJ1-1; no definite D call. Germline V lookup: CDR1 SGHDN, CDR2 FVKESK. Trimming pared 4 bases from V and 5 bases from J, leaving 8 bases between. The CDR3 has 12 amino acids. CDR3 sequence (DNA): TGTGCCAGCAGCCCTCTAAGGACTGAAGCTTTCTTT. Amino acids: CASSPLRTEAFF.

This clonotype came up a few times. CDR3 sequence (DNA): TGTGCCAGCAGCCAAGTCGGGGGAAGGGGAACAGATACGCAGTATTTT. It encodes CASSQVGGRGTDTQYF. This chain uses TRBV3-1 with TRBJ2-3, with D perhaps TRBD2 (6 bases). Trimming stripped 1 base from V and 3 bases from J, with 14 bases between. The CDR3 runs 16 residues. Germline values: CDR1 LGHDT, CDR2 YNNKEL (reference sequence).

This clonotype occurred many times. The chain joins TRBV7-6 to TRBJ1-3; maybe TRBD1 (5 bases). This CDR3 spans 14 amino acids. V gave up 1 base and J gave up 4 bases, with 8 bases separating them. Germline V gene data show CDR1 as SGHVS and CDR2 as FNYEAQ. CDR3 amino acids: CASSLGGQGNTIYF. In DNA form, the CDR3 reads TGTGCCAGCAGCTTAGGAGGACAAGGAAACACCATATATTTT.

The V call is TRBV7-9, the J call TRBJ2-1, with 9 positions matching TRBD2. There are 16 residues in the CDR3. Germline assignment: CDR1 SEHNR and CDR2 FQNEAQ (reference sequence). J gave up 7 bases and V 1 base, and 8 bases lay outside the gene matches. CDR3 coding DNA: TGTGCCAGCAGCTTAGGCGGTAGCGGGAGTCTTAATGAGCAGTTCTTC. Translating gives CASSLGGSGSLNEQFF.

There are many counts of this clonotype. The chain combines TRBV25-1 with TRBJ1-6; D perhaps matches TRBD1 (6 bases). Trimming removed 4 bases at V and 17 bases at J, with 12 bases between. The CDR3 runs 11 residues. Looked up from germline, CDR1 is MGHDK and CDR2 is SYGVNS. CDR3 residues: CASSARDIFHF. Here the CDR3 DNA reads TGTGCCAGCAGTGCCCGGGACATCTTCCACTTT.

The chain couples TRBV28 to TRBJ1-2; D ambiguous. Trimming took off 4 bases at V and 4 bases at J, with 10 bases between the two ends. Looked up from germline, CDR1 is MDHEN and CDR2 is SYDVKM. The CDR3 has 13 residues. The CDR3 region is CASSSPGPYGYTF. The DNA for the CDR3 is TGTGCCAGCAGTTCACCCGGACCCTATGGCTACACCTTC.

This clonotype was found many times. The V gene is TRBV7-6, the J gene TRBJ2-3; tentatively, D is TRBD1 (5 bases). The germline V gene encodes CDR1 SGHVS and CDR2 FNYEAQ. The V gene lost 6 bases and the J gene lost 4 bases, with 14 bases spanning the gap. The CDR3 spans 14 residues. CDR3 bases: TGTGCCAGCAGGGGTCAGGGATCTTCAGATACGCAGTATTTT. Protein sequence: CASRGQGSSDTQYF. Based on the CDR3 plus reference TRBV7-6 and TRBJ2-3, the full variable domain is GAGVSQSPRYKVTKRGQDVALRCDPISGHVSLYWYRQALGQGPEFLTYFNYEAQQDKSGLPNDRFSAERPEGSISTLTIQRTEQRDSAMYRCASRGQGSSDTQYFGPGTRLTVL.

This clonotype was picked up a small number of times. The chain joins TRBV28 to TRBJ1-5; D may be TRBD1 (6 bases). CDR3 size: 20 residues. CDR1 MDHEN and CDR2 SYDVKM come from the germline V gene. V lost 6 bases, J lost 2 bases, and 29 bases lay in between. The CDR3 spells CASSPLRDGGALFGNQPQHF. Written as DNA, the CDR3 is TGTGCCAGCAGCCCCCTACGGGACGGGGGGGCCTTATTCGGCAATCAGCCCCAGCATTTT.

Ten or more counts support this clonotype. The chain couples TRBV27 to TRBJ2-7; D not certain. Germline V gives CDR1 MNHEY, CDR2 SMNVEV (reference sequence). The CDR3 loop spans 14 amino acids. V was pared by 6 bases and J by 2 bases, with 14 bases between. CDR3 sequence (DNA): TGTGCCAGCAGACCGGGCCCGATCCCCTACGAGCAGTACTTC. This gives the protein CASRPGPIPYEQYF.